This record concerns one T cell receptor (beta chain) sequence. This clonotype was detected many times. What antigen it recognizes has not been identified. No much larger clone is present one base from it, and per-base qualities are unavailable. The library came from RT-PCR. Instrument used: Illumina HiSeq 2500. TCRdb redid the processing of the public reads, applying fastp at Q25 and MiXCR, and retained in-frame beta chains. Rows merge per CDR3 protein into single entries with the most common DNA and genes. Recorded for this sample are a few hundred thousand distinct CDR3 sequences; approximately 10% of them occurred a single time. The ten largest clones take up about 12% of the sample. The CDR3 runs 13 residues from the cysteine to the phenylalanine. Only the CDR3 DNA is retained, 39 bases long and in frame from the first base. Trimming at the junction amounts to 1 base on V and 7 bases on J, and the germline ends lie 8 bases apart.

The data were obtained in a study of response to subunit inactivated influenza vaccine (dated by TCRdb to 2017 to 2018). In terms of the full investigation: Deep quantitative profiling of the T cell receptor repertoire was used in the study to follow responses to a trivalent subunit inactivated influenza vaccine. Beyond this particular receptor, the publication reports: The authors suggested that each seasonal influenza vaccination may recruit only a limited number of new T cells.

This sample's time point label indicates: 45 to 50 days after influenza vaccine administration. Rearrangement joined TRBV12-3 or TRBV12-4 to TRBJ1-5; too little of a D gene remains to name it. The sequence derives from a man between 50 and 59 years old who received an inactivated influenza vaccine. Donor details come from another sample of the same person, matched by shared clones. This material consisted of PBMCs from blood, taken roughly 48 days after vaccination. CDR3 loop: CASSLEGYQPQHF. The DNA sequence is TGTGCCAGCAGTTTAGAGGGCTACCAGCCCCAGCATTTT.